The following is a TCR beta chain sequence with its context. This sample is part of a study of blood T cells in healthy people across ages. V was clipped by 6 bases and J by 1 base; unmatched bases: 6. The CDR3 length is 15 residues. PCR was performed a second time for about 7 to 11 cycles using a sample-barcoded 5' primer and a J-beta primer mix. Tagging of each cDNA molecule was performed by a template-switch adaptor with 12 random nucleotides. TCRdb re-derived calls from the 5' RACE reads in MiXCR, one entry per CDR3 protein. The table has 1.5 million to 2 million distinct CDR3 sequences, 28% seen once.

This receptor was obtained from a woman in her twenties or thirties in good health. The sample consisted of blood. The chain has TRBV12-3 or TRBV12-4 and TRBJ1-5; TRBD1 matches at 7 bases. The CDR3 loop reads CASRRTGQSNQPQHF. The CDR3 DNA is TGTGCCAGCAGGAGGACAGGCCAAAGCAATCAGCCCCAGCATTTT.